These T cell receptor beta chains were read from a single sample in a study of human T cells and chemical hapten exposure. MiXCR was run by TCRdb on the RACE reads, yielding one entry per CDR3 protein. The sample yields 120,000 to 150,000 distinct CDR3 sequences, approximately 12% seen once. This specimen consisted of whole blood, obtained in connection with sensitization to the hapten diphenylcyclopropenone (DPC). All receptors come from a woman between 50 and 59 years old with alopecia areata. Some clones in this sample may be carry-over from other donors' samples. Both conserved end residues are part of each CDR3. D genes are given only for firm matches. A clone size is listed for some rows: how often the clone was seen (once, few, many), or a class if it is expanded.

CDR3 length: 18
clone size: many
V gene: TRBV7-2
D gene: TRBD2
J gene: TRBJ2-3
CDR3 DNA: TGTGCCAGCAGCTTAGGCGGACTAGCGGGACTCCCCGTGGATACGCAGTATTTT
CDR3 protein: CASSLGGLAGLPVDTQYF

CDR3 length: 16
clone size: few
V gene: TRBV6-6
D gene: NA
J gene: TRBJ2-4
CDR3 DNA: TGTGCCAGCAGTTACCAGGGGGGCGGGCTCAAAAACATTCAGTACTTC
CDR3 protein: CASSYQGGGLKNIQYF

CDR3 length: 15
clone size: many
V gene: TRBV7-8
D gene: NA
J gene: TRBJ2-7
CDR3 DNA: TGTGCCAGCAGCCCCATGGAAATCTCCGGCTACGAGCAGTACTTC
CDR3 protein: CASSPMEISGYEQYF

CDR3 length: 12
clone size: NA
V gene: TRBV6-2/TRBV6-3
D gene: NA
J gene: TRBJ2-1
CDR3 DNA: TGTGCCAGCAGTTACTCGTACCATGAGCAGTTCTTC
CDR3 protein: CASSYSYHEQFF

CDR3 length: 14
clone size: few
V gene: TRBV29-1
D gene: NA
J gene: TRBJ2-2
CDR3 DNA: TGCAGCGTTGAAGGGGTCAGGAGGGGCGGGGAGCTGTTTTTT
CDR3 protein: CSVEGVRRGGELFF

CDR3 length: 15
clone size: few
V gene: TRBV9
D gene: NA
J gene: TRBJ2-1
CDR3 DNA: TGTGCCAGCAGCGTAAGCGAGGGCCCCTACAATGAGCAGTTCTTC
CDR3 protein: CASSVSEGPYNEQFF

CDR3 length: 14
clone size: NA
V gene: TRBV7-2
D gene: NA
J gene: TRBJ1-2
CDR3 DNA: TGTGCCAGCAGCTTAGAAGGGCCGATCTATGGCTACACCTTC
CDR3 protein: CASSLEGPIYGYTF

CDR3 length: 13
clone size: NA
V gene: TRBV20-1
D gene: NA
J gene: TRBJ2-1
CDR3 DNA: TGCAGTGCCTCCAAGAGCTCCTACAATGAGCAGTTCTTC
CDR3 protein: CSASKSSYNEQFF

CDR3 length: 13
clone size: NA
V gene: TRBV20-1
D gene: TRBD2
J gene: TRBJ2-1
CDR3 DNA: TGCAGTGCTAGGTGGGAGGGCCGGAATGAGCAGTTCTTC
CDR3 protein: CSARWEGRNEQFF

CDR3 length: 15
clone size: few
V gene: TRBV5-1
D gene: TRBD2
J gene: TRBJ2-7
CDR3 DNA: TGCGCCAGCAGCTTGGGAGCGGGGTCCTCCTACGAGCAGTACTTC
CDR3 protein: CASSLGAGSSYEQYF

CDR3 length: 15
clone size: few
V gene: TRBV6-2/TRBV6-3
D gene: TRBD1
J gene: TRBJ2-1
CDR3 DNA: TGTGCCAGCAGTTACGGGGACAGGGCTTACAATGAGCAGTTCTTC
CDR3 protein: CASSYGDRAYNEQFF

CDR3 length: 16
clone size: NA
V gene: TRBV7-6
D gene: NA
J gene: TRBJ2-1
CDR3 DNA: TGTGCCAGCAGCTTAGCCCCTGCGGGTTCCTACAATGAGCAGTTCTTC
CDR3 protein: CASSLAPAGSYNEQFF

CDR3 length: 11
clone size: NA
V gene: TRBV6-6
D gene: NA
J gene: TRBJ1-5
CDR3 DNA: TGTGCCAGCAGCGCGGGTCAGCCCCAGCATTTT
CDR3 protein: CASSAGQPQHF

CDR3 length: 14
clone size: NA
V gene: TRBV28
D gene: TRBD1
J gene: TRBJ2-5
CDR3 DNA: TGTGCCAGCAGTCCCTCAGGGGGCGCAGAGACCCAGTACTTC
CDR3 protein: CASSPSGGAETQYF

CDR3 length: 14
clone size: NA
V gene: TRBV4-2
D gene: NA
J gene: TRBJ1-1
CDR3 DNA: TGTGCCAGCAGTGTCGCGCGGACAAACACTGAAGCTTTCTTT
CDR3 protein: CASSVARTNTEAFF

CDR3 length: 17
clone size: NA
V gene: TRBV9
D gene: NA
J gene: TRBJ2-3
CDR3 DNA: TGTGCCAGCAGCGTAACTGGTAGGGGTATGCAGGGAGATACGCAGTATTTT
CDR3 protein: CASSVTGRGMQGDTQYF

CDR3 length: 15
clone size: few
V gene: TRBV9
D gene: TRBD2
J gene: TRBJ2-7
CDR3 DNA: TGTGCCAGCAGCGTCTTCCCCCGGGACTACCACGAGCAGTACTTC
CDR3 protein: CASSVFPRDYHEQYF

CDR3 length: 13
clone size: few
V gene: TRBV29-1
D gene: TRBD2
J gene: TRBJ2-5
CDR3 DNA: TGCAGCGTTGAGTGGCTAGCGGGAGCGGGACAGTACTTC
CDR3 protein: CSVEWLAGAGQYF

CDR3 length: 15
clone size: few
V gene: TRBV14
D gene: TRBD1
J gene: TRBJ1-2
CDR3 DNA: TGTGCCAGCACCCCCTGGGACAGGGGGCCGCATGGCTACACCTTC
CDR3 protein: CASTPWDRGPHGYTF

CDR3 length: 13
clone size: NA
V gene: TRBV30
D gene: NA
J gene: TRBJ2-7
CDR3 DNA: TGTGCCTGGAGTAAAGGGACCTGGTACGAGCAGTACTTC
CDR3 protein: CAWSKGTWYEQYF

CDR3 length: 16
clone size: NA
V gene: TRBV28
D gene: TRBD1
J gene: TRBJ2-7
CDR3 DNA: TGTGCCAGAAGCTCCCCGATGGGACAGGGGGCCTACGAGCAGTACTTC
CDR3 protein: CARSSPMGQGAYEQYF

CDR3 length: 14
clone size: many
V gene: TRBV7-9
D gene: NA
J gene: TRBJ2-5
CDR3 DNA: TGTGCCAGCAGCTTAGGTAGCCTCCTGGAGACCCAGTACTTC
CDR3 protein: CASSLGSLLETQYF

CDR3 length: 12
clone size: NA
V gene: TRBV29-1
D gene: NA
J gene: TRBJ2-5
CDR3 DNA: TGCAGCGTTGGTTCTGGGGCGGAGACCCAGTACTTC
CDR3 protein: CSVGSGAETQYF

CDR3 length: 15
clone size: many
V gene: TRBV3-1
D gene: NA
J gene: TRBJ1-5
CDR3 DNA: TGTGCCAGCAGCCAACGCGGGGTTGGTAGTCAGCCCCAGCATTTT
CDR3 protein: CASSQRGVGSQPQHF

CDR3 length: 13
clone size: NA
V gene: TRBV20-1
D gene: NA
J gene: TRBJ1-1
CDR3 DNA: TGCAGTGCTACGGGACTTCTCACCATCGGGGCTTTCTTT
CDR3 protein: CSATGLLTIGAFF

CDR3 length: 16
clone size: NA
V gene: TRBV19
D gene: NA
J gene: TRBJ2-7
CDR3 DNA: TGTGCCAGTAGTAGGGACAGTTGGAGGGGCTCCTACGAGCAGTACTTC
CDR3 protein: CASSRDSWRGSYEQYF

CDR3 length: 14
clone size: NA
V gene: TRBV7-9
D gene: NA
J gene: TRBJ2-5
CDR3 DNA: TGTGCCAGCACCCAACGGGGGATGACGGAGACCCAGTACTTC
CDR3 protein: CASTQRGMTETQYF

CDR3 length: 13
clone size: few
V gene: TRBV12-3/TRBV12-4
D gene: NA
J gene: TRBJ2-5
CDR3 DNA: TGTGCCAGCAGTTTGGACGGAAAAGAGACCCAGTACTTC
CDR3 protein: CASSLDGKETQYF

CDR3 length: 15
clone size: NA
V gene: TRBV7-8
D gene: NA
J gene: TRBJ1-5
CDR3 DNA: TGTGCCAGCAGCTTAAGCCAGGGGATAAATCAGCCCCAGCATTTT
CDR3 protein: CASSLSQGINQPQHF

CDR3 length: 15
clone size: many
V gene: TRBV27
D gene: NA
J gene: TRBJ2-5
CDR3 DNA: TGTGCCAGCAGTTCTCCGGGACATATCCAAGAGACCCAGTACTTC
CDR3 protein: CASSSPGHIQETQYF

CDR3 length: 13
clone size: NA
V gene: TRBV21-1
D gene: NA
J gene: TRBJ2-2
CDR3 DNA: NA
CDR3 protein: CASTTRGPGSCFF

CDR3 length: 12
clone size: many
V gene: TRBV6-6
D gene: NA
J gene: TRBJ2-3
CDR3 DNA: TGTGCCAGCACCTTGGGCACAGATACGCAGTATTTT
CDR3 protein: CASTLGTDTQYF

CDR3 length: 16
clone size: many
V gene: TRBV5-1
D gene: TRBD1
J gene: TRBJ1-5
CDR3 DNA: TGCGCCAGCAGCTGGGGGACAGGAGGGAGCAATCAGCCCCAGCATTTT
CDR3 protein: CASSWGTGGSNQPQHF

CDR3 length: 16
clone size: NA
V gene: TRBV7-2
D gene: TRBD2
J gene: TRBJ2-1
CDR3 DNA: TGTGCCAGCAGCACCATAGCGGGGCCCTCCTACAATGAGCAGTTCTTC
CDR3 protein: CASSTIAGPSYNEQFF

CDR3 length: 13
clone size: many
V gene: TRBV18
D gene: NA
J gene: TRBJ2-7
CDR3 DNA: TGTGCCAGCTCGCCCCTCAGGTCCAAGGAGCAGTACTTC
CDR3 protein: CASSPLRSKEQYF

CDR3 length: 15
clone size: few
V gene: TRBV20-1
D gene: NA
J gene: TRBJ2-2
CDR3 DNA: TGCAGTGCTAGAGATCGGGACCGGGGCACCGGGGAGCTGTTTTTT
CDR3 protein: CSARDRDRGTGELFF

CDR3 length: 17
clone size: NA
V gene: TRBV20-1
D gene: TRBD2
J gene: TRBJ2-7
CDR3 DNA: TGCAGTGCTAGAGATTTGGGCCTAGCGGGGGCCACCTACGAGCAGTACTTC
CDR3 protein: CSARDLGLAGATYEQYF

CDR3 length: 16
clone size: few
V gene: TRBV19
D gene: NA
J gene: TRBJ2-6
CDR3 DNA: TGTGCCAGTAGTGGGGGAGCGCTCTCTGGGGCCAACGTCCTGACTTTC
CDR3 protein: CASSGGALSGANVLTF

CDR3 length: 13
clone size: many
V gene: TRBV25-1
D gene: NA
J gene: TRBJ2-1
CDR3 DNA: TGTGCCAGCAGTATACAGGGTTACAATGAGCAGTTCTTC
CDR3 protein: CASSIQGYNEQFF

CDR3 length: 16
clone size: few
V gene: TRBV6-4
D gene: NA
J gene: TRBJ2-1
CDR3 DNA: TGTGCCAGCAGTGACTCCGCGGGGCAGGGCTACAATGAGCAGTTCTTC
CDR3 protein: CASSDSAGQGYNEQFF

CDR3 length: 15
clone size: few
V gene: TRBV14
D gene: TRBD2
J gene: TRBJ2-7
CDR3 DNA: TGTGCCAGCAGCCCTACTAGCGGGAGGTTCTACGAGCAGTACTTC
CDR3 protein: CASSPTSGRFYEQYF

CDR3 length: 17
clone size: NA
V gene: TRBV5-6
D gene: TRBD2
J gene: TRBJ2-7
CDR3 DNA: TGTGCCAGCAGCCTGGGGCTAGCGGGCACTAGCCCCTACGAGCAGTACTTC
CDR3 protein: CASSLGLAGTSPYEQYF

CDR3 length: 16
clone size: few
V gene: TRBV7-3
D gene: NA
J gene: TRBJ2-3
CDR3 DNA: TGTGCCAGCAGCTTACACCCCTCACCCCCCCCAGATACGCAGTATTTT
CDR3 protein: CASSLHPSPPPDTQYF

CDR3 length: 14
clone size: NA
V gene: TRBV4-1
D gene: NA
J gene: TRBJ2-5
CDR3 DNA: TGCGCCAGCAGCCTGACAGAAACCCAAGAGACCCAGTACTTC
CDR3 protein: CASSLTETQETQYF

CDR3 length: 14
clone size: NA
V gene: TRBV28
D gene: NA
J gene: TRBJ2-3
CDR3 DNA: TGTGCCAGCACAGGGGGTGGGGGGACAGATACGCAGTATTTT
CDR3 protein: CASTGGGGTDTQYF

CDR3 length: 14
clone size: few
V gene: TRBV30
D gene: NA
J gene: TRBJ1-5
CDR3 DNA: TGTGCCTGGAGTGTAAGCCCTTACAATCAGCCCCAGCATTTT
CDR3 protein: CAWSVSPYNQPQHF

CDR3 length: 14
clone size: NA
V gene: TRBV11-2
D gene: NA
J gene: TRBJ2-7
CDR3 DNA: TGTGCCAGCAGCTTAGAGGGCACTACCTACGAGCAGTACTTC
CDR3 protein: CASSLEGTTYEQYF